These 25 T cell receptor beta chains originate from one sample sequenced in a study of blood T cells in healthy people across ages. The use of a sample-barcoded 5' primer and a J-beta primer mix characterized a second PCR of roughly 7 to 12 cycles. TCRdb processed the 5' RACE reads anew with MiXCR; each CDR3 protein has one entry. The sample carries 890,000 or so distinct CDR3 sequences, around 62% recorded once. Specimen: blood. These receptors were taken from a man younger than 45 in good health.

This sequence joins TRBV29-1 and TRBJ2-7; TRBD2 agrees at 7 bases. V gave up 4 bases and J gave up 7 bases; unmatched junction bases: 16. The CDR3 is 15 residues long. CDR1 is SQVTM and CDR2 is ANQGSEA in the germline V gene. Written as DNA, the CDR3 is TGCAGCGTTGTAGGAGGGGACTCGGGAGGCAATGAGCAGTACTTC. It translates to CSVVGGDSGGNEQYF.

This rearrangement joins TRBV2 to TRBJ2-1, with 7 positions matching TRBD2. J gave up 8 bases and V 4 bases, and 8 bases lay outside the gene matches. CDR3 length: 14 amino acids. Germline CDR1 is SNHLY and CDR2 is FYNNEI. CDR3 protein: CASSATTSIDEQFF. CDR3 DNA: TGTGCCAGCAGTGCGACGACTAGCATCGATGAGCAGTTCTTC.

V and J are TRBV7-3 and TRBJ2-1; 10 bases are shared with TRBD2. Germline V CDR1 and CDR2: SGHTA, FQGTGA. Trimming cost V 5 bases and J 4 bases; bases outside gene matches: 14. CDR3 length equals 18 residues. The CDR3 region is CASSVRGSGGAIYNEQFF. The CDR3 nucleotides read TGTGCCAGCAGCGTAAGAGGGAGCGGGGGGGCGATATACAATGAGCAGTTCTTC.

This chain links TRBV4-3 with TRBJ2-7; unclear D gene. This CDR3 has 17 amino acids. The V end lost 4 bases, the J end lost 6 bases, and 25 bases lay between the germline ends. Per the germline V gene, CDR1 is LGHNA and CDR2 is YSLEER. The CDR3 here is CASSPRSTIPGFSEQYF. As DNA, the CDR3 is TGCGCCAGCAGCCCGCGGAGTACGATCCCCGGGTTCTCCGAGCAGTACTTC.

The sample holds one count of this clonotype. The chain combines TRBV9 with TRBJ2-5; no reliable D call. V shed 0 bases and J shed 6 bases, with 15 bases lying between them. This CDR3 comprises 15 residues. CDR1 is SGDLS, CDR2 YYNGEE, per germline. The CDR3 DNA reads TGTGCCAGCAGCGTAGACGACCTAGTAGTGAAGACCCAGTACTTC. Its translation: CASSVDDLVVKTQYF.

The V call is TRBV4-3, the J call TRBJ1-6, with D possibly matching TRBD1 (5 bases). The CDR3 sequence is 15 residues long. The V gene lost 4 bases and the J gene lost 9 bases, with 16 bases spanning the gap. Per the germline V gene, CDR1 is LGHNA and CDR2 is YSLEER. The CDR3 DNA reads TGCGCCAGCAGCCTCTGGGGCGGCATGAGTTCACCCCTCCACTTT. This sequence encodes CASSLWGGMSSPLHF.

The chain joins TRBV7-2 to TRBJ2-5; tentative D call: TRBD2 (5 bases). The V end lost 5 bases, the J end lost 4 bases, and 11 bases lay between the germline ends. Germline CDR1 is SGHTA and CDR2 is FQGNSA. This CDR3 has 13 residues. CDR3 DNA: TGTGCCAGCAGCGCAGACCGGGGAGAGACCCAGTACTTC. Protein product: CASSADRGETQYF.

V usage is TRBV28 and J usage is TRBJ2-1; no clear D. The V end was cut by 7 bases, the J end by 6 bases, with 22 bases between. The CDR3 loop spans 16 amino acids. The germline V gene encodes CDR1 MDHEN and CDR2 SYDVKM. In nucleotides, the CDR3 is TGTGCCAGCACCCACGGGCCCGGCGAAGGGCGCAATGAGCAGTTCTTC. It specifies CASTHGPGEGRNEQFF.

The chain couples TRBV7-6 to TRBJ2-7; either TRBD1 or TRBD2 may supply D (5 bases each). This CDR3 is built from 13 residues. From germline, CDR1 is SGHVS and CDR2 FNYEAQ. With 5 bases removed from V and 6 bases from J, the gap between germline ends came to 14 bases. CDR3 in DNA: TGTGCCAGCAGCCCGGGACCTGCCAGCGAGCAGTACTTC. Protein product: CASSPGPASEQYF.

This clonotype was counted once. The chain is built from TRBV6-2 or TRBV6-3 and TRBJ2-1; 7 bases agree with TRBD2. Looked up from germline, CDR1 is MNHEY and CDR2 is SVGEGT. V lost 7 bases, J lost 5 bases, and 11 bases stayed unmatched. CDR3 length equals 15 residues. The CDR3 coding sequence is TGTGCCAGCAACCCTATTGGGAGGGGTAACAATGAGCAGTTCTTC. This gives the protein CASNPIGRGNNEQFF.

The CDR3 region has the DNA TGCAGCGTTGCGGAGGGGGACAGCTCCTACAATGAGCAGTTCTTC. Its protein is CSVAEGDSSYNEQFF. The chain uses TRBV29-1 and TRBJ2-1, with TRBD1 as a possible D gene (7 bases). Germline loops: CDR1 SQVTM, CDR2 ANQGSEA. V was pared by 4 bases and J by 0 bases, with 13 bases between. The CDR3 covers 15 residues.

The genes are TRBV5-1 and TRBJ2-6; TRBD2 agrees at 13 bases. Trimming at V came to 4 bases and at J to 2 bases, leaving 6 bases not matched to a gene. Per germline, CDR1 SGHRS and CDR2 YFSETQ. This CDR3 region has 18 residues. The CDR3 DNA follows: TGCGCCAGCAGCCTCCGGACTAGCGGGGGTCCTGGGGCCAACGTCCTGACTTTC. Its translation is CASSLRTSGGPGANVLTF.

V gene TRBV6-5 combines with J gene TRBJ1-4; D remains ambiguous. With 0 bases removed from V and 10 bases from J, the gap between germline ends came to 6 bases. Germline V gene sequence: CDR1 MNHEY, CDR2 SVGAGI. CDR3 length equals 12 residues. CDR3 residues: CASSYSEGKLFF. In nucleotides, the CDR3 is TGTGCCAGCAGTTACTCTGAGGGAAAACTGTTTTTT.

This chain joins TRBV5-1 and TRBJ2-5, with 9 bases matching TRBD1. This CDR3 comprises 15 residues. Germline V CDR1 and CDR2: SGHRS, YFSETQ. The V segment lost 1 base and the J segment 4 bases; nucleotides outside the gene matches: 5. CDR3 sequence: CASSLRDRVTETQYF. The CDR3 coding sequence is TGCGCCAGCAGCTTGCGGGACAGGGTAACAGAGACCCAGTACTTC. The full variable domain, with the rest looked up from reference TRBV5-1 and TRBJ2-5, is KAGVTQTPRYLIKTRGQQVTLSCSPISGHRSVSWYQQTPGQGLQFLFEYFSETQRNKGNFPGRFSGRQFSNSRSEMNVSTLELGDSALYLCASSLRDRVTETQYFGPGTRLLVL.

This clonotype was seen once. This rearrangement joins TRBV25-1 to TRBJ2-2, with D perhaps TRBD1 or TRBD2 (5 bases each). Germline V lookup: CDR1 MGHDK, CDR2 SYGVNS. The CDR3 covers 14 residues. V was clipped by 10 bases and J by 5 bases, with 17 bases between them. The CDR3 region has the DNA TGTGCCACCTCAGGGAGTACTCCGACCGGGGAGCTGTTTTTT. The encoded protein is CATSGSTPTGELFF. The complete variable domain, with remaining parts taken from reference TRBV25-1 and TRBJ2-2, reads EADIYQTPRYLVIGTGKKITLECSQTMGHDKMYWYQQDPGMELHLIHYSYGVNSTEKGDLSSESTVSRIRTEHFPLTLESARPSHTSQYLCATSGSTPTGELFFGEGSRLTVL.

This clonotype was counted at least ten times. V and J are TRBV4-2 and TRBJ2-7, with 7 bases identical to TRBD2. The CDR3 runs to 15 residues. V was clipped by 2 bases and J by 7 bases; unmatched bases: 11. Germline-derived CDR1 and CDR2 are LGHNA and YNFKEQ. CDR3 residues: CASSQSEAGAGEQYF. DNA for the CDR3: TGTGCCAGCAGCCAAAGTGAGGCGGGAGCCGGAGAGCAGTACTTC.

For the CDR3, the DNA is TGTGCCACCAGTGGCCCGGGACACGCTAGAGGGGATACGCAGTATTTT. It encodes CATSGPGHARGDTQYF. This chain uses TRBV24-1 with TRBJ2-3; TRBD1 might be the D (6 bases). Germline V gene data show CDR1 as KGHDR and CDR2 as SFDVKD. Trimming left V 5 bases short and J 6 bases short, with 20 bases between. The CDR3 runs 16 residues.

The chain is built from TRBV7-6 and TRBJ2-5; D gene uncertain. There are 14 residues in the CDR3. CDR1 is SGHVS and CDR2 is FNYEAQ in the germline V gene. Trimming took off 1 base at V and 3 bases at J, with 9 bases between the two ends. The CDR3 DNA follows: TGTGCCAGCAGCTTAGGGGCCTCTGAAGAGACCCAGTACTTC. Amino acids: CASSLGASEETQYF.

There are a few counts of this clonotype. The chain joins TRBV4-3 to TRBJ2-1, with D hard to call. Germline values: CDR1 LGHNA, CDR2 YSLEER. The CDR3 is 14 residues long. The V gene lost 5 bases and the J gene lost 8 bases, with 16 bases spanning the gap. CDR3 amino acids: CASSAYSPGDEQFF. The CDR3 DNA reads TGCGCCAGCAGCGCATACTCTCCCGGTGATGAGCAGTTCTTC.

V usage is TRBV6-5 and J usage is TRBJ2-5, with 9 positions matching TRBD1. Germline lookup yields CDR1 MNHEY and CDR2 SVGAGI. The V gene end was trimmed by 6 bases and the J gene end by 4 bases; junction bases not matched to a gene: 6. This CDR3 spans 14 amino acids. Written as DNA, the CDR3 is TGTGCCAGCAGCCTGGACAGGGGCGTAGAGACCCAGTACTTC. Protein sequence: CASSLDRGVETQYF.

The J gene is TRBJ1-1, the V gene TRBV3-1; D uncertain. Deletions cut 4 bases from V and 6 bases from J, with 15 bases between. The CDR3 loop spans 14 amino acids. Germline V CDR1 and CDR2: LGHDT, YNNKEL (reference sequence). CDR3 coding DNA: TGTGCCAGCAGCCCGCGTGAGAGGACCCCTGAAGCTTTCTTT. It codes for CASSPRERTPEAFF.

This chain connects TRBV16 to TRBJ1-2, with D unclear. The CDR3 extends over 12 amino acids. V shed 7 bases and J shed 6 bases, with 12 bases lying between them. Germline CDR1 and CDR2: KGHSY and FQNENV. The DNA for the CDR3 is TGTGCCAGCACCCCCAGTGATGATGGCTACACCTTC. Protein product: CASTPSDDGYTF.

There are a few counts of this clonotype. The junction and the germline gene differ at one end; a read error may be behind it. CDR3 amino acids: CSARLAGGQTRYF. The DNA for the CDR3 is TGCAGTGCTCGACTAGCGGGGGGGCAAACGCGGTATTTT. This chain connects TRBV20-1 to TRBJ2-3, with 14 bases fitting TRBD2. Germline V gene data show CDR1 as DFQATT and CDR2 as SNEGSKA (reference sequence). The CDR3 extends over 13 amino acids.

About this clonotype: One end of the junction varies from germline; a read error may be responsible. The V gene is TRBV7-3, the J gene TRBJ2-3, with 9 bases fitting TRBD2. This CDR3 contains 15 residues. CDR1 and CDR2 (germline): SGHTA, FQGTGA. The CDR3 DNA reads as TGTGCCGGCAGCTTAGCGGGGGAAAGCACAGATACGCAGTATTTT. It is translated as CAGSLAGESTDTQYF. The full variable domain, rest sourced from reference TRBV7-3 and TRBJ2-3, is GAGVSQTPSNKVTEKGKYVELRCDPISGHTALYWYRQSLGQGPEFLIYFQGTGAADDSGLPNDRFFAVRPEGSVSTLKIQRTERGDSAVYLCAGSLAGESTDTQYFGPGTRLTVL.

The chain joins TRBV3-1 to TRBJ1-1; D not certain. The germline V gene encodes CDR1 LGHDT and CDR2 YNNKEL (reference sequence). The CDR3 is 15 residues long. Trimming pared 3 bases from V and 5 bases from J, leaving 16 bases between. CDR3 nucleotides: TGTGCCAGCAGCCAGGTTCAGACCCTTGTGACTGAAGCTTTCTTT. This gives the protein CASSQVQTLVTEAFF.